Presented here are 14 T cell receptor beta chains from one specimen sequenced in a study of blood T cells in healthy people across ages. The second PCR ran about 6 to 12 cycles with a sample-barcoded 5' primer and J-beta primers. TCRdb itself ran the 5' RACE reads through MiXCR, one entry per CDR3 protein. Of 1 million or so distinct CDR3 sequences in the sample, 45% were seen once. Sequenced sample: blood. The receptors derive from a woman in her sixties or seventies in good health.

This clonotype was found many times. This rearrangement joins TRBV29-1 to TRBJ2-3; TRBD2 is a possible D gene (5 bases). Germline V CDR1 and CDR2: SQVTM, ANQGSEA. The CDR3 spans 12 residues. Trimming left V 3 bases short and J 6 bases short, with 10 bases between. The DNA of the CDR3 is TGCAGCGTTGAGAGGTCGGGGGATACGCAGTATTTT. Translation gives CSVERSGDTQYF.

This clonotype was picked up many times. The gene calls are TRBV28 and TRBJ2-7; 12 bases match TRBD2. The germline gives CDR1 MDHEN, CDR2 SYDVKM. J lost 2 bases, V lost 4 bases, and 9 bases had no gene match. The CDR3 has 17 residues. CDR3 DNA sequence: TGTGCCAGCAGTTCCAGACTAGCGGGAGTCTGGACCTACGAGCAGTACTTC. This translates into CASSSRLAGVWTYEQYF.

A few counts support this clonotype. This chain joins TRBV4-1 and TRBJ1-4; D gene unclear. The V gene lost 4 bases and the J gene lost 7 bases, with 13 bases spanning the gap. CDR3 size: 14 residues. The V gene's germline CDR1 is MGHRA and CDR2 YSYEKL. CDR3 nucleotides: TGCGCCAGCAGCCCCCAAGGGTTAGGTGAAAAACTGTTTTTT. The encoded protein is CASSPQGLGEKLFF.

The chain has TRBV27 and TRBJ2-1, with 10 bases aligning to TRBD2. V dropped 1 base and J dropped 6; count of bases not matched to a gene: 3. There are 15 residues in the CDR3. Germline CDR1 reads MNHEY; CDR2 reads SMNVEV (reference sequence). CDR3 sequence (DNA): TGTGCCAGCAGTTTATGGACTAGCGGTGTCAATGAGCAGTTCTTC. Translation gives CASSLWTSGVNEQFF.

V and J are TRBV23-1 and TRBJ2-3, with 13 bases aligning to TRBD2. TRBV23-1 carries the ORF label, with uncertain function. This CDR3 contains 17 residues. The junction had 0 bases not matched to a gene; V was cut back by 0 bases and J by 0 bases. The CDR3 DNA is TGCGCCAGCAGTCAATCGGGACTAGCGGGAAGCACAGATACGCAGTATTTT. Translated: CASSQSGLAGSTDTQYF.

This clonotype has just a few counts. For the CDR3, the DNA is TGTGCCAGCAGTGACACCGGGACAACTTTATGGGCCTATGGCTACACCTTC. As protein: CASSDTGTTLWAYGYTF. V usage is TRBV27 and J usage is TRBJ1-2, with D perhaps matching TRBD1 (6 bases). V was shortened by 5 bases and J by 4 bases, with 23 bases between the two germline ends. The CDR3 totals 17 residues. CDR1 MNHEY and CDR2 SMNVEV come from the germline V gene (reference sequence).

This rearrangement joins TRBV5-1 to TRBJ2-3; no clear D. The CDR3 is made up of 17 amino acids. Looked up from germline, CDR1 is SGHRS and CDR2 is YFSETQ. V gave up 1 base and J gave up 0 bases, with 15 bases separating them. The DNA for the CDR3 is TGCGCCAGCAGCTTGTCTATCAGGAGTGCTAGCACAGATACGCAGTATTTT. The encoded protein is CASSLSIRSASTDTQYF.

V and J are TRBV10-3 and TRBJ2-7; no definite D call. With 2 bases removed from V and 1 base from J, the gap between germline ends came to 6 bases. CDR3 length: 13 residues. Germline V CDR1 and CDR2: ENHRY, SYGVKD. Written as DNA, the CDR3 is TGTGCCATCAGTGAGAGGCTGTCCTACGAGCAGTACTTC. Translation: CAISERLSYEQYF.

J is TRBJ2-1 and V is TRBV15, with a possible D match to TRBD1 (6 bases). Per germline, CDR1 LNHNV and CDR2 YYDKDF (reference sequence). Trimming took 0 bases from V and 9 from J, leaving 9 bases between them. CDR3 length: 13 amino acids. The DNA of the CDR3 is TGTGCCACCAGCAGAGATTTGGGGGCTGAGCAGTTCTTC. It translates to CATSRDLGAEQFF.

This chain links TRBV10-3 with TRBJ2-7, with TRBD1 matching over 8 bases. The junction had 7 bases not matched to a gene; V was cut back by 2 bases and J by 4 bases. The CDR3 runs to 15 residues. CDR1 is ENHRY and CDR2 is SYGVKD in the germline V gene. The CDR3, as DNA: TGTGCCATCAGTGAGACCCAGGGGGCGGGATACGAGCAGTACTTC. Amino acids: CAISETQGAGYEQYF.

The chain uses TRBV5-1 and TRBJ2-5; either TRBD1 or TRBD2 may fit D (5 bases each). Germline V gene sequence: CDR1 SGHRS, CDR2 YFSETQ. Trimming cost V 3 bases and J 4 bases, with 13 bases left between them. CDR3 length: 14 amino acids. DNA for the CDR3: TGCGCCAGCAGCTACCGGGGCTCCCGAGAGACCCAGTACTTC. Translated, it gives CASSYRGSRETQYF. Supplemented by reference TRBV5-1 and TRBJ2-5, the full variable domain reads KAGVTQTPRYLIKTRGQQVTLSCSPISGHRSVSWYQQTPGQGLQFLFEYFSETQRNKGNFPGRFSGRQFSNSRSEMNVSTLELGDSALYLCASSYRGSRETQYFGPGTRLLVL.

This clonotype was detected only a few times. V and J are TRBV20-1 and TRBJ2-5, with 11 nucleotides matching TRBD2. With 1 base clipped from V and 4 bases from J, the junction kept 5 bases outside the gene matches. Looked up from germline, CDR1 is DFQATT and CDR2 is SNEGSKA (reference sequence). There are 15 residues in the CDR3. Here the CDR3 DNA reads TGCAGTGCTAGAGTGGTAGCGGGAGGGTCAGAGACCCAGTACTTC. It specifies CSARVVAGGSETQYF.

This clonotype was observed once. The gene calls are TRBV13 and TRBJ2-5, with a possible D match to TRBD2 (6 bases). Germline CDR1 reads PRHDT; CDR2 reads FYEKMQ (reference sequence). V lost 5 bases and J 11 bases, leaving 15 bases between the germline ends. The CDR3 length is 12 residues. CDR3 coding DNA: TGTGCCAGCAGCATGCATAGACGGGAGCAGTACTTC. It specifies CASSMHRREQYF.

This clonotype came up a few times. The V call is TRBV27, the J call TRBJ2-3; 9 bases match TRBD1. Looked up from germline, CDR1 is MNHEY and CDR2 is SMNVEV (reference sequence). This CDR3 contains 15 residues. The junction had 12 bases not matched to a gene; V was cut back by 6 bases and J by 8 bases. As DNA, the CDR3 is TGTGCCAGCAGCTGGCCGGGACAGGGTATCGGTACGCAGTATTTT. It encodes CASSWPGQGIGTQYF.